This section outlines one T cell receptor beta chain sequence together with its context. Its matching antigen is unknown. Each CDR3 protein gets one entry after TCRdb re-called the 5' RACE reads with MiXCR. The data show approximately 390,000 distinct CDR3 sequences, roughly 15% seen once. These data are taken from a study of T-cell memory formation after mild COVID-19. Across the whole study: TCR clusters mostly belonged to single donors. Whole-study findings and limits: Shrinking CD4+ clones resided mostly in CM and EM, and CD8+ ones in EMRA.

This CDR3 is 16 amino acids long. Germline V lookup: CDR1 SNHLY, CDR2 FYNNEI. Trimming at V came to 1 base and at J to 4 bases, leaving 9 bases not matched to a gene. The specimen sequenced was PBMCs or a T cell subset sorted from them (not recorded which). This chain links TRBV2 with TRBJ1-2; 7 bases line up with TRBD1. This sequence was found in a man between 18 and 29 years old who had mild COVID-19 (a few samples of this study predate the infection). Cell type and time point are not known. CDR3 in DNA: TGTGCCAGCAGTGAAGGCCTGGTCAGGGGGGGCTATGGCTACACCTTC. This sequence encodes CASSEGLVRGGYGYTF.